Listed below are T cell receptor beta chains from one sample, sequenced in a study of blood T cell repertoires in COVID-19. The repertoire was sequenced with immunoSEQ multiplex PCR; TCRdb's copy has only in-frame clones and lacks some. Seen here are around 91,000 clones, around 85% observed once, and the top ten hold roughly 12%. Sequenced sample: peripheral blood. Receptors originate from a human donor in a cohort sampled during active COVID-19. Both conserved end residues are part of each CDR3. Size is omitted from some rows. Given values are once, few, many or a class for expanded clones.

V	length	size	CDR3
TRBV5-4	14	NA	CASSLAGGSYEQYF
TRBV30	19	NA	CAWSGTRQGPVAGANVLTF
TRBV10-3	13	NA	CAISGTLGETQYF
TRBV6-6	17	NA	CASRRYKGTGSNYGYTF
TRBV9	15	NA	CASSPAGVSYNEQFF
TRBV4-3	14	NA	CASSQDRVQETQYF
TRBV12-5	16	NA	CASGLGTTASTDTQYF
TRBV6-5	16	NA	CASSYGVAGVGETQYF
TRBV27	13	NA	CASSLAASYEQYF
TRBV18	15	NA	CASSSTSGRTDTQYF
TRBV7-6	13	NA	CASSPGLPVEQYF
TRBV29-1	16	NA	CSVEGVDSWNTGELFF
TRBV9	14	NA	CASSVSQRGETQYF
TRBV7-3	14	NA	CASSLDRENYGYTF
TRBV3-1/TRBV3-2	15	few	CASSPTVSSGNTIYF
TRBV6-6	14	NA	CASREQGEHSPLHF
TRBV18	15	NA	CASSPGTDRGNTIYF
TRBV7-9	17	NA	CASSSVPTGLLSYEQYF
TRBV7-9	16	NA	CASSPIGQRTNTEAFF
TRBV5-8	14	few	CASSRTGGRNTIYF